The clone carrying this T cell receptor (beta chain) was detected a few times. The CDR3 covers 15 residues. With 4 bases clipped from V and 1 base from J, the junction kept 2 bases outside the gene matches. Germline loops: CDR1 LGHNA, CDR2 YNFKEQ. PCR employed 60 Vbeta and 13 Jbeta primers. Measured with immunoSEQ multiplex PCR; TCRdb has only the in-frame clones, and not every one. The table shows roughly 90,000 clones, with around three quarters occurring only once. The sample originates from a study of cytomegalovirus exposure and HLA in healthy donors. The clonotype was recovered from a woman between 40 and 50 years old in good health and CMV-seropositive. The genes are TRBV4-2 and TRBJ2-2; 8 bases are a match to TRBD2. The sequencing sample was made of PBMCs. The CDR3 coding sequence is TGTGCCAGCAGCCTAGCGGGACAGAACACCGGGGAGCTGTTTTTT. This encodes CASSLAGQNTGELFF.